Presented here are 32 T cell receptor beta chains from one specimen sequenced in a study of CD8+ T cells in alopecia areata. Treatment described: oral pan-JAK inhibitor, 5-10 mg twice daily. Extracted RNA was reverse transcribed into cDNA, the sequencing template. Some clones are missing from TCRdb's copy, which holds only in-frame ones; the method was immunoSEQ multiplex PCR. The sample contains 95,000 to 100,000 clones, roughly three fifths of which appear only once. This sample comprised CD8+ T cells sorted from blood, obtained at week 4, from a patient treated with tofacitinib. The receptors were sampled from a human donor with alopecia areata.

The chain joins TRBV5-6 to TRBJ2-1, with TRBD1 as a possible D gene (5 bases). The CDR3 is 15 residues long. Germline values: CDR1 SGHDT, CDR2 YYEEEE. With 2 bases removed from V and 7 bases from J, the gap between germline ends came to 16 bases. CDR3 in amino acids: CASSLQNGAGNEQFF. CDR3 nucleotides: TGTGCCAGCAGCTTACAAAATGGGGCTGGGAATGAGCAGTTCTTC.

The J gene is TRBJ1-2, the V gene TRBV7-2; 7 nucleotides align to TRBD1. This CDR3 comprises 15 residues. Germline V gene lookup returns CDR1 SGHTA and CDR2 FQGNSA. Losses at the gene ends were 5 bases for V and 2 bases for J; bases not matched to a gene: 8. CDR3: CASSPSAQGNYGYTF. CDR3 bases: TGTGCCAGCAGCCCGAGCGCACAGGGGAACTATGGCTACACCTTC.

A few counts support this clone. This chain links TRBV12-5 with TRBJ1-1; D is unresolved. Germline values: CDR1 LGHNT, CDR2 FRNRAP. V was clipped by 2 bases and J by 4 bases, with 11 bases between them. The CDR3 has 14 amino acids. The CDR3 nucleotides are TGTGCTAGTGGTTTGCGCCCGGGTGGCACTGAAGCTTTCTTT. The encoded protein is CASGLRPGGTEAFF.

This clone showed up just a few times. V usage is TRBV5-4 and J usage is TRBJ2-3; D is tentatively TRBD1 or TRBD2 (5 bases each). V was trimmed by 5 bases and J by 4 bases, leaving 20 bases between them. CDR1 is SGHNT, CDR2 YYREEE, per germline (reference sequence). The CDR3 length is 16 residues. The chain's CDR3 is CASSQTGAGIADTQYF. The DNA of the CDR3 is TGTGCCAGCAGTCAAACCGGGGCCGGGATTGCAGATACGCAGTATTTT.

The rearrangement links TRBV11-2 to TRBJ2-2; 7 positions match TRBD1. Germline assignment: CDR1 SGHAT and CDR2 FQNNGV. This CDR3 has 15 residues. Trimming took 6 bases from V and 0 from J; bases not matched to a gene: 4. CDR3 in DNA: TGTGCCAGCAGTAGGGGACAGACGAACACCGGGGAGCTGTTTTTT. It specifies CASSRGQTNTGELFF.

This clone was observed a handful of times. The chain is built from TRBV5-6 and TRBJ2-4; the match to TRBD1 covers 12 bases. CDR1 is SGHDT, CDR2 YYEEEE, per germline. The CDR3 is made up of 15 amino acids. The V and J ends lost 3 bases and 10 bases, in that order; junction bases with no gene match: 8. As DNA, the CDR3 is TGTGCCAGCAGCTGGGACAGGGGGCCTTATCCTATTCAGTACTTC. It translates to CASSWDRGPYPIQYF. Full variable domain (rest looked up from reference TRBV5-6 and TRBJ2-4): DAGVTQSPTHLIKTRGQQVTLRCSPKSGHDTVSWYQQALGQGPQFIFQYYEEEERQRGNFPDRFSGHQFPNYSSELNVNALLLGDSALYLCASSWDRGPYPIQYFGAGTRLSVL.

This clone was observed a few times. This chain connects TRBV6-6 to TRBJ2-7; the match to TRBD2 covers 9 bases. From germline, CDR1 is MNHNY and CDR2 SVGAGI (reference sequence). The CDR3 runs 16 residues. V shed 2 bases and J 2 bases; nucleotides not matched to a gene: 7. DNA of the CDR3: TGTGCCAGCAGTTACCCCCCTGCGGGAGGGACCTACGAGCAGTACTTC. The encoded protein is CASSYPPAGGTYEQYF.

The chain uses TRBV7-2 and TRBJ2-2; TRBD2 agrees at 8 bases. Germline loops: CDR1 SGHTA, CDR2 FQGNSA. The CDR3 sequence is 16 residues long. V dropped 5 bases and J dropped 2; count of bases not matched to a gene: 7. CDR3 residues: CASSKLLADNTGELFF. The CDR3 DNA sequence: TGTGCCAGCAGCAAGCTACTAGCGGACAACACCGGGGAGCTGTTTTTT. Using reference TRBV7-2 and TRBJ2-2 for the parts outside the CDR3, the full variable domain is GAGVSQSPSNKVTEKGKDVELRCDPISGHTALYWYRQSLGQGLEFLIYFQGNSAPDKSGLPSDRFSAERTGGSVSTLTIQRTQQEDSAVYLCASSKLLADNTGELFFGEGSRLTVL.

The chain recombines TRBV5-1 with TRBJ2-7; the match to TRBD1 covers 9 bases. The ends lost 4 bases at V and 2 bases at J; junction bases unmatched: 4. The CDR3 sequence is 14 residues long. Germline V lookup: CDR1 SGHRS, CDR2 YFSETQ. In DNA form, the CDR3 reads TGCGCCAGCAGCACCGGGACAGGGACCTACGAGCAGTACTTC. As protein: CASSTGTGTYEQYF.

The CDR3 bases are TGTGCCAGCAGCCCGGACACTTACAATGAGCAGTTCTTC. It is translated as CASSPDTYNEQFF. The gene calls are TRBV7-6 and TRBJ2-1, with D possibly TRBD1 on 5 matching bases. The CDR3 is 13 residues long. V dropped 5 bases and J dropped 4 bases, with 9 bases sitting between them. Per germline, CDR1 SGHVS and CDR2 FNYEAQ. Full variable domain (missing parts from reference TRBV7-6 and TRBJ2-1): GAGVSQSPRYKVTKRGQDVALRCDPISGHVSLYWYRQALGQGPEFLTYFNYEAQQDKSGLPNDRFSAERPEGSISTLTIQRTEQRDSAMYRCASSPDTYNEQFFGPGTRLTVL.

The chain carries TRBV4-2 and TRBJ2-3; 8 bases align to TRBD1. There are 17 residues in the CDR3. V gave up 4 bases and J gave up 3 bases; unmatched junction bases: 12. Germline V CDR1 and CDR2: LGHNA, YNFKEQ. In nucleotides, the CDR3 is TGTGCCAGCAGCCTCGGACAGGGTGAAATCGGGACAGATACGCAGTATTTT. Its protein product is CASSLGQGEIGTDTQYF.

The CDR3 sequence is CASSASGPPTNTGELFF. The CDR3 DNA is TGTGCCAGCAGTGCCTCGGGCCCTCCTACCAACACCGGGGAGCTGTTTTTT. The rearrangement uses TRBV27 and TRBJ2-2; D is ambiguous. Germline assignment: CDR1 MNHEY and CDR2 SMNVEV (reference sequence). The CDR3 extends over 17 amino acids. V was cut by 5 bases and J by 2 bases, with 18 bases left in between.

V and J are TRBV7-9 and TRBJ2-5; tentative D call: TRBD2 (7 bases). The CDR3 sequence is 13 residues long. The V end lost 7 bases, the J end lost 5 bases, and 14 bases lay between the germline ends. From germline, CDR1 is SEHNR and CDR2 FQNEAQ (reference sequence). The CDR3 spells CASNWGGEETQYF. The CDR3 DNA reads as TGTGCCAGCAACTGGGGGGGCGAGGAGACCCAGTACTTC.

A single count supports this clone. The gene calls are TRBV4-1 and TRBJ2-7, with D hard to call. The CDR3 has 15 residues. Germline V CDR1 and CDR2: MGHRA, YSYEKL. Trimming left V 0 bases short and J 0 bases short, with 9 bases between. CDR3 amino acids: CASSQDAGNSYEQYF. The CDR3 DNA follows: TGCGCCAGCAGCCAAGATGCAGGAAACTCCTACGAGCAGTACTTC.

The gene calls are TRBV27 and TRBJ2-5; 7 bases agree with TRBD1. V shed 6 bases and J 5 bases; nucleotides not matched to a gene: 9. The CDR3 covers 14 residues. Germline V CDR1 and CDR2: MNHEY, SMNVEV (reference sequence). In DNA form, the CDR3 reads TGTGCCAGCAGAAACAGGGGTTCTTATGAGACCCAGTACTTC. Translation gives CASRNRGSYETQYF.

Only a few counts were recorded for this clone. The gene calls are TRBV2 and TRBJ2-1; 9 bases are shared with TRBD2. Germline CDR1 SNHLY, CDR2 FYNNEI. The trim removed 7 bases at V and 6 bases at J, leaving 10 bases unmatched. The CDR3 runs 15 residues. This CDR3 is CASIPVPGLANEQFF. The CDR3 coding sequence is TGTGCCAGCATCCCCGTTCCGGGACTAGCCAATGAGCAGTTCTTC. The full variable domain, with the rest looked up from reference TRBV2 and TRBJ2-1, is EPEVTQTPSHQVTQMGQEVILRCVPISNHLYFYWYRQILGQKVEFLVSFYNNEISEKSEIFDDQFSVERPDGSNFTLKIRSTKLEDSAMYFCASIPVPGLANEQFFGPGTRLTVL.

This clone was found a few times. The V gene is TRBV4-3, the J gene TRBJ2-2; TRBD1 matches at 7 bases. From germline, CDR1 is LGHNA and CDR2 YSLEER. The ends lost 3 bases at V and 3 bases at J; junction bases unmatched: 19. The CDR3 is 20 residues long. The CDR3 sequence is CASSQEIQGPLDWDTGELFF. For the CDR3, the DNA is TGCGCCAGCAGCCAGGAAATACAGGGGCCCCTGGACTGGGACACCGGGGAGCTGTTTTTT.

The chain is built from TRBV30 and TRBJ2-7; 12 nucleotides align to TRBD1. This CDR3 spans 13 amino acids. With V trimmed by 5 bases and J by 4 bases, 3 bases remained unmatched. Germline-derived CDR1 and CDR2 are GTSNPN and SVGIG (reference sequence). The CDR3 DNA is TGTGCCTGGTCGGGACAGGGGGCTTACGAGCAGTACTTC. It specifies CAWSGQGAYEQYF.

The rearrangement uses TRBV27 and TRBJ2-7, with no clear D. Germline assignment: CDR1 MNHEY and CDR2 SMNVEV (reference sequence). The V end lost 3 bases, the J end lost 1 base, and 7 bases lay between the germline ends. The length of the CDR3 is 13 residues. The CDR3 sequence: CASSFGRSYEQYF. CDR3 bases: TGTGCCAGCAGTTTCGGCAGATCCTACGAGCAGTACTTC.

The rearrangement links TRBV25-1 to TRBJ2-5; 8 positions agree with TRBD1. The CDR3 runs to 16 residues. Germline-derived CDR1 and CDR2 are MGHDK and SYGVNS. Germline trimming cut 6 bases from V and 4 bases from J; bases unmatched to any gene: 13. The chain's CDR3 is CASSQTPGQDLETQYF. The CDR3 DNA follows: TGTGCCAGCAGCCAAACTCCGGGACAGGATTTAGAGACCCAGTACTTC. The variable domain in full, with the rest retrieved from reference TRBV25-1 and TRBJ2-5, is EADIYQTPRYLVIGTGKKITLECSQTMGHDKMYWYQQDPGMELHLIHYSYGVNSTEKGDLSSESTVSRIRTEHFPLTLESARPSHTSQYLCASSQTPGQDLETQYFGPGTRLLVL.

The V and J genes are TRBV4-1 and TRBJ2-1, with 8 bases fitting TRBD1. There are 16 residues in the CDR3. Germline V CDR1 and CDR2: MGHRA, YSYEKL. J gave up 7 bases and V 3 bases, and 11 bases lay outside the gene matches. CDR3 coding DNA: TGCGCCAGCAGCCAGATCTCCGGGACAGGATTGAATGAGCAGTTCTTC. It encodes CASSQISGTGLNEQFF.

The V gene is TRBV6-1, the J gene TRBJ2-7; 9 nucleotides align to TRBD1. This CDR3 is 15 amino acids long. In germline, CDR1 is MNHNS, CDR2 SASEGT. Trimming took 6 bases from V and 1 from J; bases not matched to a gene: 7. The CDR3 DNA is TGTGCCAGCAGGTGGACAGGGGATTTTTCCTACGAGCAGTACTTC. Protein: CASRWTGDFSYEQYF.

The chain joins TRBV9 to TRBJ1-1; TRBD1 matches at 12 bases. This CDR3 comprises 17 residues. With 0 bases clipped from V and 4 bases from J, the junction kept 7 bases outside the gene matches. Germline V gene sequence: CDR1 SGDLS, CDR2 YYNGEE. CDR3 nucleotides: TGTGCCAGCAGCGTAGGGGACAGGGGGCTTCTTGTCACTGAAGCTTTCTTT. Translating gives CASSVGDRGLLVTEAFF.

The chain has TRBV28 and TRBJ1-2; maybe TRBD1 (5 bases). This CDR3 spans 14 amino acids. V lost 8 bases, J lost 7 bases, and 20 bases lay in between. Per germline, CDR1 MDHEN and CDR2 SYDVKM. The DNA for the CDR3 is TGTGCCAGCGTGACTCGACAGAACTATCGTGGCTACACCTTC. Protein product: CASVTRQNYRGYTF.

The chain couples TRBV29-1 to TRBJ2-5; D is unclear. Germline V CDR1 and CDR2: SQVTM, ANQGSEA. This CDR3 has 11 amino acids. Trimming left V 1 base short and J 5 bases short, with 5 bases between. CDR3 sequence: CSVEGLETQYF. The CDR3 nucleotides are TGCAGCGTTGAAGGGTTGGAGACCCAGTACTTC. Variable domain in full (rest from reference TRBV29-1 and TRBJ2-5): SAVISQKPSRDICQRGTSLTIQCQVDSQVTMMFWYRQQPGQSLTLIATANQGSEATYESGFVIDKFPISRPNLTFSTLTVSNMSPEDSSIYLCSVEGLETQYFGPGTRLLVL.

The chain uses TRBV7-3 and TRBJ2-1; 7 nucleotides align to TRBD1. This CDR3 region has 15 residues. CDR1 is SGHTA and CDR2 is FQGTGA in the germline V gene. The V and J ends lost 5 bases and 9 bases, in that order; junction bases with no gene match: 13. CDR3 coding DNA: TGTGCCAGCAGCCCAGGGGGTTTTGGGGGCGGTGAGCAGTTCTTC. It codes for CASSPGGFGGGEQFF.

This clone was seen a few times. The rearrangement links TRBV29-1 to TRBJ2-2; TRBD1 might be the D (6 bases). The V and J ends lost 0 bases and 7 bases respectively, with 27 bases between them. The CDR3 is made up of 19 amino acids. The germline V gene encodes CDR1 SQVTM and CDR2 ANQGSEA. The CDR3 region has the DNA TGCAGCGTTGAAGATAGCTCCTATTCGGCAGGGGCGTCCAGCGGGGAGCTGTTTTTT. It encodes CSVEDSSYSAGASSGELFF.

The chain combines TRBV7-9 with TRBJ2-1; maybe TRBD1 (5 bases). V was shortened by 5 bases and J by 6 bases, with 8 bases between the two germline ends. Germline CDR1 is SEHNR and CDR2 is FQNEAQ (reference sequence). The CDR3 sequence is 12 residues long. CDR3 DNA sequence: TGTGCCAGCAGCCCACAGGTCAATGAGCAGTTCTTC. Translating gives CASSPQVNEQFF.

This clone was observed a single time. The V call is TRBV15, the J call TRBJ1-5; unclear D gene. Germline V gives CDR1 LNHNV, CDR2 YYDKDF (reference sequence). Deletions cut 3 bases from V and 0 bases from J, with 6 bases between. The CDR3 has 14 residues. CDR3 nucleotide sequence: TGTGCCACCAGCAGGGTCTATAGCAATCAGCCCCAGCATTTT. Translated: CATSRVYSNQPQHF.

The gene calls are TRBV14 and TRBJ2-3; 8 bases fit TRBD2. Trimming cost V 0 bases and J 2 bases; bases outside gene matches: 7. Looked up from germline, CDR1 is SGHDN and CDR2 is FVKESK. The CDR3 totals 17 residues. In DNA, the CDR3 is TGTGCCAGCAGCCAAGATGTAGGACTAGCCCACACAGATACGCAGTATTTT. It codes for CASSQDVGLAHTDTQYF.

CDR3 sequence reads: CASSARDLLTDTQYF. CDR3 DNA: TGTGCCAGCAGCGCCCGGGACCTACTCACAGATACGCAGTATTTT. This chain connects TRBV9 to TRBJ2-3; D could derive from TRBD1 or TRBD2 (5 bases each). The CDR3 extends over 15 amino acids. V shed 3 bases and J shed 2 bases, with 13 bases lying between them. The germline V gene encodes CDR1 SGDLS and CDR2 YYNGEE.

The chain joins TRBV29-1 to TRBJ2-7; D remains unclear. The germline CDR1 and CDR2 sequences are SQVTM and ANQGSEA. CDR3 length: 12 residues. V was clipped by 4 bases and J by 1 base, with 8 bases between them. DNA for the CDR3: TGCAGCGTTGTTGTAGGGTCCTACGAGCAGTACTTC. Amino acids: CSVVVGSYEQYF.